What follows is one TCR beta chain and its context. After removal of 5 bases from V and 5 bases from J, the junction contained 6 bases not matched to a gene. This CDR3 region has 15 residues. CDR1 is SGHVS and CDR2 is FNYEAQ in the germline V gene. This specimen comes from a study of technical replicates of blood from a few donors. Produced via immunoSEQ multiplex PCR; TCRdb's table is partial and in-frame only. Here the sample spans about 100,000 clones, about 94% being singletons. The sample was T cells isolated from PBMCs. The source of this sequence is a human donor in good health. This chain uses TRBV7-6 with TRBJ2-3, with TRBD1 identical over 11 bases. Written as DNA, the CDR3 is TGTGCCAGCAGCCGGACAGGGGGCTTCGAAGATACGCAGTATTTT. It specifies CASSRTGGFEDTQYF.